These T cell receptor beta chains were read from a single sample in a study of cytomegalovirus exposure and HLA in healthy donors. The method was immunoSEQ multiplex PCR; TCRdb's version includes in-frame clones alone and lacks a portion of them. The sample includes roughly 250,000 clones, around 86% of them seen just once. Input material: PBMCs. The origin of the receptors is a woman younger than 45 in good health and CMV-seropositive. CDR3s include the opening cysteine and the closing phenylalanine or tryptophan. Fields, in order: J gene, V gene, clone size, D gene, CDR3 DNA, CDR3 protein. The D gene is left open where the match is weak. Only some rows state a clone size, as once, few, many or a class for expanded clones.

J gene: TRBJ1-4; V gene: TRBV5-1; clone size: -; D gene: TRBD1; CDR3 DNA: TGCGCCAGCAGTAGGCAGGGGGTTGGTAAAAGTGAAAAACTGTTTTTT; CDR3 protein: CASSRQGVGKSEKLFF
J gene: TRBJ2-3; V gene: TRBV19; clone size: -; D gene: -; CDR3 DNA: TGTGCCAGTAGATCCCTCCGGGGGCGGGAGCGGATAGCAGATACGCAGTATTTT; CDR3 protein: CASRSLRGRERIADTQYF
J gene: TRBJ2-5; V gene: TRBV11-3; clone size: -; D gene: TRBD2; CDR3 DNA: TGTGCCAGCTCCGGGGGGTTGGCGGAGACCCAGTACTTC; CDR3 protein: CASSGGLAETQYF
J gene: TRBJ2-5; V gene: TRBV19; clone size: -; D gene: TRBD2; CDR3 DNA: TGTGCCAGTAAGGCTAGCGGCCAAGAGACCCAGTACTTC; CDR3 protein: CASKASGQETQYF
J gene: TRBJ1-2; V gene: TRBV2; clone size: -; D gene: -; CDR3 DNA: TGTGCCAGCAGTGAATCCCTCCCTTGGACAGCCAACTATGGCTACACCTTC; CDR3 protein: CASSESLPWTANYGYTF
J gene: TRBJ1-1; V gene: TRBV27; clone size: -; D gene: -; CDR3 DNA: TGTGCCAGCAGTTTATCGAGGCCGGGAACGGCTTTCTTT; CDR3 protein: CASSLSRPGTAFF
J gene: TRBJ1-2; V gene: TRBV5-1; clone size: -; D gene: TRBD1; CDR3 DNA: TGCGCCAGCAGCCTAGGACAGGGGGCGAAGTATGGCTACACCTTC; CDR3 protein: CASSLGQGAKYGYTF
J gene: TRBJ2-1; V gene: TRBV6-1; clone size: -; D gene: -; CDR3 DNA: TGTGCCAGCAGTGCGGGACTGATAAACAATGAGCAGTTCTTC; CDR3 protein: CASSAGLINNEQFF
J gene: TRBJ2-1; V gene: TRBV5-1; clone size: -; D gene: TRBD2; CDR3 DNA: TGCGCCAGCAGCCCGGGACTAGGCAATATCAATGAGCAGTTCTTC; CDR3 protein: CASSPGLGNINEQFF
J gene: TRBJ2-1; V gene: TRBV19; clone size: once; D gene: -; CDR3 DNA: TGTGCCAGTAGTAAGGGGGGGTACAATGAGCAGTTCTTC; CDR3 protein: CASSKGGYNEQFF
J gene: TRBJ2-2; V gene: TRBV7-3; clone size: -; D gene: -; CDR3 DNA: TGTGCCAGCAGCCGGTTTGGCAGGGCGAGCACCGGAGAGCTGTTTTTT; CDR3 protein: CASSRFGRASTGELFF
J gene: TRBJ2-7; V gene: TRBV27; clone size: -; D gene: -; CDR3 DNA: TGTGCCAGCACCTACCTCGCTAGGAGGAACGAGCAGTACTTC; CDR3 protein: CASTYLARRNEQYF
J gene: TRBJ2-3; V gene: TRBV5-6; clone size: -; D gene: TRBD1; CDR3 DNA: TGTGCCAGCAGCTTGTTCAGGGGGCTGAATACGCAGTATTTT; CDR3 protein: CASSLFRGLNTQYF
J gene: TRBJ1-1; V gene: TRBV29-1; clone size: few; D gene: -; CDR3 DNA: TGCAGCGTTGTCCGTAATAGTAACACTGAAGCTTTCTTT; CDR3 protein: CSVVRNSNTEAFF
J gene: TRBJ1-1; V gene: TRBV7-3; clone size: -; D gene: -; CDR3 DNA: TGTGCCAGCAGCTTAAACGGGGACTACACTGAAGCTTTCTTT; CDR3 protein: CASSLNGDYTEAFF
J gene: TRBJ2-7; V gene: TRBV18; clone size: -; D gene: TRBD1; CDR3 DNA: TGTGCCAGCTCACCAACGGGACAGGGGTATGACGAGCAGTACTTC; CDR3 protein: CASSPTGQGYDEQYF
J gene: TRBJ2-2; V gene: TRBV5-4; clone size: -; D gene: TRBD1; CDR3 DNA: TGTGCCAGCAGCTTTCCTGGGACAGGGGGTGCCGGGGAGCTGTTTTTT; CDR3 protein: CASSFPGTGGAGELFF
J gene: TRBJ2-2; V gene: TRBV6-1; clone size: once; D gene: TRBD2; CDR3 DNA: TGTGCCAGCAGAATGCTAGCGGGAGATACCGGGGAGCTGTTTTTT; CDR3 protein: CASRMLAGDTGELFF
J gene: TRBJ1-2; V gene: TRBV30; clone size: -; D gene: -; CDR3 DNA: TGTGCCTGGAGTGTTGTTGGGGACAGCTACACCTTC; CDR3 protein: CAWSVVGDSYTF
J gene: TRBJ1-5; V gene: TRBV19; clone size: -; D gene: -; CDR3 DNA: TGTGCCAGTAGAGACAGATCAAATCAGCCCCAGCATTTT; CDR3 protein: CASRDRSNQPQHF